This TCR beta chain was identified during a study of molecular identifiers for immune sequencing clone quantification. As for the study in general: Replicates involved a five-way split of RNA from 20,000 or 100,000 naive CD8 cells, with sequencing of four.

Preparation of naive CD8 libraries involved about 19,000 to 1,100,000 sorted cells and 10%, 30% or 50% RNA. Sorting isolated naive CD8 T cells as CD8+CD4-CCR7+CD45RA+ events. Notes on the study in general: Detecting spiked Jurkat TCR RNA from one cell among roughly 900,000 naive cells was reportedly possible.

TCRdb reanalysed the PCR reads using MiXCR and keeps one entry per CDR3 protein. The repertoire holds around 65,000 distinct CDR3 sequences, with around 20% as singletons. This clonotype was observed once. Antigen: not known. This may come from a read error, since a much larger clone is one base off. This TCR came from a human donor in good health. Some libraries in this study had Jurkat cell RNA spiked in. Sequenced: naive CD8+ T cells from blood, with Jurkat cell RNA spiked in. Subset defined: FACS-sorted CD8+CD4-CCR7+CD45RA+ naive T cells.

As DNA, the CDR3 is TGTGCCAGCAGTCCCACGCCGGAAAGTTGGGCTCGGCCCCAGCATTTT. It encodes CASSPTPESWARPQHF. This sequence joins TRBV27 and TRBJ1-5; D uncertain. Trimming removed 5 bases from V and 9 bases from J, with 23 bases in between. Germline values: CDR1 MNHEY, CDR2 SMNVEV (reference sequence). This CDR3 has 16 amino acids.